The entry below gives a single TCR beta chain sequence along with its context. Its specific antigen is unknown. No clone much larger than this one lies a single base away; base qualities are absent. These data are taken from a study of CD8+CD57+ T cells in acquired aplastic anemia (dated by TCRdb to about 2018). Turning to the overall study: DNA extracted from sorted CD4+ and CD8+ cells had a mean of roughly 3 ug, with a range of 0.2 to 27.4 ug. CD8+CD57+ expansion was defined as frequency above the mean frequency observed in healthy subjects.

From the cysteine through the phenylalanine, the CDR3 covers 14 amino acids. Kept here is only the CDR3 DNA, which spans 42 bases and is read in frame from base 1. CDR1 and CDR2, looked up from the germline V gene, are LGHNA and YNFKEQ. V is reduced by 3 bases and J by 2 bases, leaving a spacing of 8 bases between them. Patients chosen for sequencing had shown expansion of CD8+CD57+ cells by flow cytometry. Every patient had severe acquired aplastic anemia, diagnosed using the International Study of Aplastic Anemia and Agranulocytosis and Camitta criteria. No therapy had been received by the patients at the time of blood sampling. In the study, sorted CD4+ and CD8+ blood T cells from patients with severe aplastic anemia and from healthy subjects underwent deep sequencing of TCR repertoires. Patients were enrolled in the USA under clinicaltrials.gov protocols 00001620, 01623167, 00001397, 00071045, 00081523 and 00961064. Ficoll-Paque density gradient centrifugation was used to isolate peripheral blood mononuclear cells. Before DNA extraction, CD4+ and CD8+ T cells were sorted by FACS or by magnetic beads.

Beyond this particular receptor, the publication reports: Some 30 CD8+ CDR3 sequences were shared between patients and controls but appeared highly expressed in patients and within their immunodominant clones. No significant difference in CD8+ Simpson's diversity was found between patients and healthy controls (P=0.060).

Profiling of TCR beta VDJ combinations and CDR3 sequences used genomic DNA as the template. TCR repertoire sequencing was run on an Illumina HiSeq 2000. As for the original processing: Repertoires were assessed using TRBV/TRBJ rearrangement plots, CDR3 size and DJ length profiles, and Simpson's diversity index. The most abundant DNA sequence in the deep sequencing data was defined as the immunodominant clone. CDR3 amino acid sequences were checked for sharing between subjects and were compared against published repertoires and the VDJdb database. TCRdb ran its own pipeline on the public reads, namely fastp trimming at Q25 and MiXCR clone calling, and kept in-frame beta chains. Here each entry gathers all rows of one CDR3 protein and keeps the most common genes and DNA. TCRdb, not the authors, supplied the V and J calls. The sample contains some 180,000 distinct CDR3 sequences, roughly 65% of them found a single time. Jointly, the top ten make up roughly 43% of the sample.

This sequence uses TRBV4-2 and TRBJ1-5; no D gene call is confident. This TCR came from a human donor with aplastic anemia. Sequenced: sorted CD4+, CD8+, or CD8+CD57+ T cells (not recorded which) from PBMCs. The DNA sequence is as follows: TGTGCCAGCAGCCAGCGGCTGGGCAATCAGCCCCAGCATTTT. This codes for CASSQRLGNQPQHF.